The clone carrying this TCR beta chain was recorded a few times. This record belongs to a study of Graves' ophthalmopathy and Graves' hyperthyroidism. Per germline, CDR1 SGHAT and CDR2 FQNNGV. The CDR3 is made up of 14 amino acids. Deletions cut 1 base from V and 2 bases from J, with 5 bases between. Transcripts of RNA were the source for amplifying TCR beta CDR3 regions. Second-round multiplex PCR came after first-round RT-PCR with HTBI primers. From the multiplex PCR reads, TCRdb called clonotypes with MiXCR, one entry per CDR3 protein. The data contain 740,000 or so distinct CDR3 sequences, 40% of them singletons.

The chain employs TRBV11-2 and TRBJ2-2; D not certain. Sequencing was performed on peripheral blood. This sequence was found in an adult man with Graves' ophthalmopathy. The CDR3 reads CASSLALNTGELFF. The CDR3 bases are TGTGCCAGCAGCTTAGCTCTAAACACCGGGGAGCTGTTTTTT.